Below are 29 T cell receptor beta chains sequenced from a single sample in a study of response to subunit inactivated influenza vaccine. TCRdb redid the calling of the RT-PCR reads with MiXCR, one entry per CDR3 protein. Among about 530,000 distinct CDR3 sequences listed, roughly 13% were seen once. The source was PBMCs from blood, collected roughly 46 days after vaccination. The receptor set was obtained from a man over 45 who received an inactivated influenza vaccine.

In this sample, this clonotype turned up a few times. A junction boundary mismatches the germline segment, possibly from a read error. This rearrangement joins TRBV20-1 to TRBJ2-5; 9 nucleotides line up with TRBD2. Germline lookup yields CDR1 DFQATT and CDR2 SNEGSKA (reference sequence). This CDR3 contains 18 residues. The chain's CDR3 is CCARGGLLAGSSRRPQYF. The CDR3 DNA reads TGCTGTGCTAGAGGGGGTTTGCTAGCGGGATCCTCTAGACGTCCCCAGTACTTC.

This clonotype was counted a few times. This chain connects TRBV10-3 to TRBJ2-7; the match to TRBD1 covers 9 bases. CDR1 is ENHRY, CDR2 SYGVKD, per germline. The V segment lost 3 bases and the J segment 4 bases; nucleotides outside the gene matches: 10. The CDR3 sequence is 16 residues long. The CDR3 DNA sequence: TGTGCCATCAGTGACTTGGGGACAGGGAATGCATACGAGCAGTACTTC. Its protein is CAISDLGTGNAYEQYF.

The chain recombines TRBV12-3 or TRBV12-4 with TRBJ2-1; D remains unclear. Trimming cost V 3 bases and J 2 bases, with 14 bases left between them. This CDR3 region has 16 residues. CDR3 loop: CASSFRRLTPYNEQFF. The CDR3 coding sequence is TGTGCCAGCAGTTTTCGTCGGCTGACTCCCTACAATGAGCAGTTCTTC.

The gene calls are TRBV6-2 or TRBV6-3 and TRBJ2-3; D remains unclear. In germline, CDR1 is MNHEY, CDR2 SVGEGT. The V gene lost 7 bases and the J gene lost 2 bases, with 13 bases spanning the gap. CDR3 size: 14 residues. The CDR3 DNA reads as TGTGCCAGCACTGGATCCCCCACCACAGATACGCAGTATTTT. The encoded protein is CASTGSPTTDTQYF.

Many counts were recorded for this clonotype. The gene calls are TRBV7-2 and TRBJ2-3; D uncertain. V lost 0 bases, J lost 2 bases, and 6 bases lay in between. CDR1 SGHTA and CDR2 FQGNSA come from the germline V gene. The CDR3 length is 14 residues. CDR3 in DNA: TGTGCCAGCAGCTTAGCAGGGTACACAGATACGCAGTATTTT. Protein: CASSLAGYTDTQYF.

The chain links TRBV18 to TRBJ1-2; 9 bases fit TRBD1. The CDR3 length is 13 residues. The germline CDR1 and CDR2 sequences are KGHSH and LQKENI. Germline trimming cut 4 bases from V and 8 bases from J; bases unmatched to any gene: 5. CDR3 bases: TGTGCCAGCTCACGGGACAGGGTTCAAGGCTACACCTTC. This sequence encodes CASSRDRVQGYTF. The full variable domain, in which reference TRBV18 and TRBJ1-2 provide the parts outside the CDR3, is NAGVMQNPRHLVRRRGQEARLRCSPMKGHSHVYWYRQLPEEGLKFMVYLQKENIIDESGMPKERFSAEFPKEGPSILRIQQVVRGDSAAYFCASSRDRVQGYTFGSGTRLTVV.

This rearrangement joins TRBV5-1 to TRBJ2-5; D unclear. CDR1 and CDR2 from the germline V gene are SGHRS and YFSETQ. V shed 4 bases and J shed 1 base, with 8 bases lying between them. The CDR3 is 13 residues long. CDR3 DNA: TGCGCCAGCAGCGGGGTACTCCAAGAGACCCAGTACTTC. This sequence encodes CASSGVLQETQYF.

This clonotype showed up many times. V usage is TRBV5-1 and J usage is TRBJ2-5; D is unresolved. CDR3 length equals 12 residues. V lost 1 base and J lost 4, with 5 bases in between. Germline V gives CDR1 SGHRS, CDR2 YFSETQ. CDR3 residues: CASSLSLETQYF. The CDR3 DNA reads TGCGCCAGCAGCTTGTCGCTAGAGACCCAGTACTTC.

This sequence joins TRBV20-1 and TRBJ1-2; 9 positions match TRBD1. Germline CDR1 reads DFQATT; CDR2 reads SNEGSKA (reference sequence). This CDR3 contains 14 residues. Trimming cost V 4 bases and J 4 bases; bases outside gene matches: 7. Here the CDR3 DNA reads TGCAGTGCTAATAACAGGGGGCTTACCTATGGCTACACCTTC. It yields the protein CSANNRGLTYGYTF.

This clonotype was counted many times. V usage is TRBV5-1 and J usage is TRBJ2-1; TRBD1 might be the D (5 bases). Trimming shortened V by 0 bases and J by 7 bases, and 17 bases separated the two germline ends. The CDR3 runs to 16 residues. CDR1 and CDR2 from the germline V gene are SGHRS and YFSETQ. The CDR3 nucleotides are TGCGCCAGCAGCTTGGCTGACAGATTGATCATTAATGAGCAGTTCTTC. This codes for CASSLADRLIINEQFF.

This rearrangement joins TRBV2 to TRBJ2-1; 13 nucleotides align to TRBD2. The CDR3 is 15 amino acids. Germline lookup yields CDR1 SNHLY and CDR2 FYNNEI. The junction had 7 bases not matched to a gene; V was cut back by 6 bases and J by 8 bases. This chain's CDR3 is CASRSGTSGNHEQFF. CDR3 in DNA: TGTGCCAGCAGGTCGGGGACTAGCGGGAACCATGAGCAGTTCTTC.

This clonotype was recorded a few times. This chain joins TRBV10-3 and TRBJ2-2; D might be TRBD1 (6 bases). The CDR3 has 13 amino acids. The V and J ends lost 6 bases and 1 base respectively, with 6 bases between them. Germline V CDR1 and CDR2: ENHRY, SYGVKD. The CDR3 is CAIRTGNTGELFF. CDR3 coding DNA: TGTGCCATCAGGACAGGGAACACCGGGGAGCTGTTTTTT.

This clonotype was counted ten times or more. Here the CDR3 reads CASSLEGQAETQYF. DNA of the CDR3: TGTGCCAGCAGCCTCGAGGGACAGGCGGAGACCCAGTACTTC. The J gene is TRBJ2-5, the V gene TRBV9, with 8 bases aligning to TRBD1. This CDR3 comprises 14 residues. Trimming removed 4 bases from V and 5 bases from J; junction bases left unmatched: 7. CDR1 and CDR2 (germline): SGDLS, YYNGEE.

Written as DNA, the CDR3 is TGTGCCAGCAGTGATCCGGGACTAGCGGGAAAGCAGTACTTC. Translated, it gives CASSDPGLAGKQYF. The chain has TRBV6-2 or TRBV6-3 and TRBJ2-7, with 13 bases aligning to TRBD2. The CDR3 consists of 14 residues. After removal of 5 bases from V and 8 bases from J, the junction contained 6 bases not matched to a gene. The germline CDR1 and CDR2 sequences are MNHEY and SVGEGT.

This clonotype has ten or more counts. The rearrangement links TRBV4-3 to TRBJ2-1; D is ambiguous. This CDR3 is built from 14 residues. V lost 1 base and J 4 bases, leaving 8 bases between the germline ends. The germline V gene has CDR1 LGHNA and CDR2 YSLEER. The CDR3 loop is CASSQAGGYNEQFF. The CDR3 DNA reads as TGCGCCAGCAGCCAAGCCGGTGGTTACAATGAGCAGTTCTTC.

Here the CDR3 reads CASSLSGVWGNTIYF. The CDR3 region has the DNA TGTGCCAGCAGCTTAAGTGGGGTTTGGGGAAACACCATATATTTT. The rearrangement uses TRBV7-6 and TRBJ1-3, with D unresolved. The CDR3 covers 15 residues. Trimming left V 2 bases short and J 4 bases short, with 12 bases between. CDR1 is SGHVS, CDR2 FNYEAQ, per germline.

This clonotype was counted between two and nine times. The V call is TRBV20-1, the J call TRBJ2-3; 7 nucleotides line up with TRBD2. Germline lookup yields CDR1 DFQATT and CDR2 SNEGSKA (reference sequence). J gave up 4 bases and V 3 bases, and 10 bases lay outside the gene matches. This CDR3 is 15 amino acids long. CDR3 loop: CSASAGAVGADTQYF. Written as DNA, the CDR3 is TGCAGTGCTAGCGCGGGAGCAGTAGGGGCAGATACGCAGTATTTT.

The chain employs TRBV29-1 and TRBJ2-2; 11 nucleotides agree with TRBD1. Germline assignment: CDR1 SQVTM and CDR2 ANQGSEA. V gave up 6 bases and J gave up 7 bases; unmatched junction bases: 10. This CDR3 has 15 amino acids. CDR3: CSVAGQGVGIGELFF. The CDR3 DNA reads TGCAGCGTAGCGGGACAGGGGGTCGGAATCGGGGAGCTGTTTTTT.

The V and J genes are TRBV4-2 and TRBJ2-7; 7 bases are a match to TRBD2. Germline V gene sequence: CDR1 LGHNA, CDR2 YNFKEQ. CDR3 length: 16 residues. The junction had 13 bases not matched to a gene; V was cut back by 8 bases and J by 0 bases. Written as DNA, the CDR3 is TGTGCCAGCTGCCGATCCGCCGGGGGGAGCTCCTACGAGCAGTACTTC. Translating gives CASCRSAGGSSYEQYF.

This rearrangement joins TRBV25-1 to TRBJ2-5, with D tentatively TRBD2 (6 bases). The CDR3 contains 14 residues. Trimming left V 3 bases short and J 5 bases short, with 13 bases between. Germline-derived CDR1 and CDR2 are MGHDK and SYGVNS. The CDR3 protein is CASSDSTAGETQYF. Written as DNA, the CDR3 is TGTGCCAGCAGTGACTCCACCGCGGGGGAGACCCAGTACTTC.

The chain recombines TRBV7-2 with TRBJ2-5; 8 nucleotides align to TRBD1. Trimming took 2 bases from V and 5 from J; bases not matched to a gene: 10. The germline V gene has CDR1 SGHTA and CDR2 FQGNSA. This CDR3 is 16 amino acids long. The CDR3 is CASSLRAGGLWETQYF. The CDR3 DNA sequence: TGTGCCAGCAGCTTACGGGCAGGGGGCCTGTGGGAGACCCAGTACTTC.

V usage is TRBV12-3 or TRBV12-4 and J usage is TRBJ1-2; 9 nucleotides line up with TRBD1. The length of the CDR3 is 13 residues. The V segment lost 9 bases and the J segment 3 bases; nucleotides outside the gene matches: 5. The CDR3 DNA follows: TGTGCCAGTGCGGGACAGGGCTACTATGGCTACACCTTC. Translated: CASAGQGYYGYTF.

Ten or more counts support this clonotype. The chain joins TRBV29-1 to TRBJ2-7; tentatively, D is TRBD1 or TRBD2 (6 bases each). In germline, CDR1 is SQVTM, CDR2 ANQGSEA. There are 12 residues in the CDR3. V lost 2 bases to trimming and J lost 6 bases, with 11 bases between them. Here the CDR3 DNA reads TGCAGCGTTGAATTCGGGGGCCTCGAGCAGTACTTC. Residues: CSVEFGGLEQYF.

This clonotype has only a few counts. The rearrangement links TRBV7-8 to TRBJ2-1; 8 nucleotides match TRBD1. The V gene end was trimmed by 5 bases and the J gene end by 4 bases; junction bases not matched to a gene: 10. The CDR3 spans 16 residues. Germline CDR1 and CDR2: SGHVS and FQNEAQ. CDR3 in DNA: TGTGCCAGCAGCGCTCGGACAGGGAATACGTACAATGAGCAGTTCTTC. This translates into CASSARTGNTYNEQFF.

The chain joins TRBV28 to TRBJ2-1, with 9 bases fitting TRBD2. This CDR3 region has 14 residues. The V gene end was trimmed by 10 bases and the J gene end by 9 bases; junction bases not matched to a gene: 13. Per the germline V gene, CDR1 is MDHEN and CDR2 is SYDVKM. The CDR3 coding sequence is TGTGCCACCGGAAGGGCGGGGGGGCGGAGTGAGCAGTTCTTC. Translation: CATGRAGGRSEQFF.

This clonotype appeared a few times. The rearrangement uses TRBV5-1 and TRBJ2-5, with TRBD2 as a possible D gene (6 bases). Trimming cost V 0 bases and J 5 bases, with 11 bases left between them. Germline assignment: CDR1 SGHRS and CDR2 YFSETQ. This CDR3 is 14 amino acids long. The CDR3 here is CASSLAATRETQYF. CDR3 nucleotides: TGCGCCAGCAGCTTGGCCGCGACTAGGGAGACCCAGTACTTC.

The J gene is TRBJ2-3, the V gene TRBV5-8, with 8 bases matching TRBD1. The CDR3 runs 15 residues. The germline CDR1 and CDR2 sequences are SGHTS and YDEGEE. The V gene end was trimmed by 3 bases and the J gene end by 0 bases; junction bases not matched to a gene: 3. The CDR3 is CASSSTGGSTDTQYF. The CDR3 nucleotides are TGTGCCAGCAGCTCCACAGGGGGGAGCACAGATACGCAGTATTTT.

This sequence joins TRBV14 and TRBJ2-3; TRBD2 matches at 9 bases. The CDR3 spans 17 residues. Germline V gene data show CDR1 as SGHDN and CDR2 as FVKESK. V dropped 2 bases and J dropped 2; count of bases not matched to a gene: 8. In DNA form, the CDR3 reads TGTGCCAGCAGCCAAATTAGCGGGGGTTCCCCCACAGATACGCAGTATTTT. Protein: CASSQISGGSPTDTQYF.

The chain employs TRBV2 and TRBJ2-2; unclear D gene. Germline CDR1 and CDR2: SNHLY and FYNNEI. This CDR3 is built from 14 residues. Trimming pared 3 bases from V and 1 base from J, leaving 6 bases between. The CDR3 nucleotides read TGTGCCAGCAGTGATGGGAAGAACACCGGGGAGCTGTTTTTT. It yields the protein CASSDGKNTGELFF. The full variable domain, its missing parts supplied by reference TRBV2 and TRBJ2-2, is EPEVTQTPSHQVTQMGQEVILRCVPISNHLYFYWYRQILGQKVEFLVSFYNNEISEKSEIFDDQFSVERPDGSNFTLKIRSTKLEDSAMYFCASSDGKNTGELFFGEGSRLTVL.